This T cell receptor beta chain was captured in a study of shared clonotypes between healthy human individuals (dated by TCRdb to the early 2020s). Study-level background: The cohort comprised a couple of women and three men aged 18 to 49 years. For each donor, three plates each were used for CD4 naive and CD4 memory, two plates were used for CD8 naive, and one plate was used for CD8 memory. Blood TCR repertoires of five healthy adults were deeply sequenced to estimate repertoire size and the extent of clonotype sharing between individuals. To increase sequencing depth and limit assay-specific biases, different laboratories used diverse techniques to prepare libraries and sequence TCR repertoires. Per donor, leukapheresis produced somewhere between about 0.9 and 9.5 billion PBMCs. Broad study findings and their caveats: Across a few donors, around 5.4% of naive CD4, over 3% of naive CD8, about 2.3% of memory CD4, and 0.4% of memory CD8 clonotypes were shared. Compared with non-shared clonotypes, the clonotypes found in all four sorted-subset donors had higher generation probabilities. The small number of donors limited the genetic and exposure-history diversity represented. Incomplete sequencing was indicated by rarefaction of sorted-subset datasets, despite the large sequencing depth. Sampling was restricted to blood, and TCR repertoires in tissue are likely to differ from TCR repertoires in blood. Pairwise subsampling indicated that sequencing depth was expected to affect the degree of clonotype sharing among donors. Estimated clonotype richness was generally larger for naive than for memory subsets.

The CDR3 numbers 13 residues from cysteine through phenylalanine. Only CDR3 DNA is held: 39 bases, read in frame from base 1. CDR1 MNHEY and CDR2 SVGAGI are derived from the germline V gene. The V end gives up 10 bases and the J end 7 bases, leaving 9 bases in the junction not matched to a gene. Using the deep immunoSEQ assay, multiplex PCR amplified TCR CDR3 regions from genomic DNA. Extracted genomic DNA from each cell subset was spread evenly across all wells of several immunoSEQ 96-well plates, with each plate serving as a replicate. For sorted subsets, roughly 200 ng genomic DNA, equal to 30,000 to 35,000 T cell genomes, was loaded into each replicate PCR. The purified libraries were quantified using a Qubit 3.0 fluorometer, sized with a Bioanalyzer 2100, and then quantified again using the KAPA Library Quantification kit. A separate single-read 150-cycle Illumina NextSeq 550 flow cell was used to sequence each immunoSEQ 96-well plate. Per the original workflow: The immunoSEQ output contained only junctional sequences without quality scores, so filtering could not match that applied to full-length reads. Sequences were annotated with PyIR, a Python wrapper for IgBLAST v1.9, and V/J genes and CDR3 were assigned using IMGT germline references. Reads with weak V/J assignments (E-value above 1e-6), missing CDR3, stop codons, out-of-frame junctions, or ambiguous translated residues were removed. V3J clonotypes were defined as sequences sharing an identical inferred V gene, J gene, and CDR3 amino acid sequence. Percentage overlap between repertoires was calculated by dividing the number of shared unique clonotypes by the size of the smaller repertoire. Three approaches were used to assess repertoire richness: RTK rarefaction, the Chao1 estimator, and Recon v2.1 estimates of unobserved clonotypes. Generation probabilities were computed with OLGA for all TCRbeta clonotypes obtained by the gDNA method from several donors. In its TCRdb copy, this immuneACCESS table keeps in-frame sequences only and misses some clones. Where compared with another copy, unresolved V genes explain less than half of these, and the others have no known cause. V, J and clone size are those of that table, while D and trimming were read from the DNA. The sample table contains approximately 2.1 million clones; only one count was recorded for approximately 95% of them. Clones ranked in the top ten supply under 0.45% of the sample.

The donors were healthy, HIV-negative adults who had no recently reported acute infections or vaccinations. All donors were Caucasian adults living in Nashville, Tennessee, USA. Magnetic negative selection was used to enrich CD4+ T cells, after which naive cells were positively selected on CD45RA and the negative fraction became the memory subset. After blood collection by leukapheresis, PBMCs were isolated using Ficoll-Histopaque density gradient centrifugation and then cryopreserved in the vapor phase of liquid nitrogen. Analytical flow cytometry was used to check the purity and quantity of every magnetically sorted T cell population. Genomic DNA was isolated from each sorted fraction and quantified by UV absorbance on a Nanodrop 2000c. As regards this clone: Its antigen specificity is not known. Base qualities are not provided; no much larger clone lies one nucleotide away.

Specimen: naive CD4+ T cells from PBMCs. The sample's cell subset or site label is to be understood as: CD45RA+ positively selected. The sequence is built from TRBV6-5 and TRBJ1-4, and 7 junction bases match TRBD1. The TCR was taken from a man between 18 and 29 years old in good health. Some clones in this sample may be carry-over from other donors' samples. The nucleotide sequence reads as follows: TGTGCCATCAGCGGGACAGCTGTTGAAAAACTGTTTTTT. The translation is CAISGTAVEKLFF.